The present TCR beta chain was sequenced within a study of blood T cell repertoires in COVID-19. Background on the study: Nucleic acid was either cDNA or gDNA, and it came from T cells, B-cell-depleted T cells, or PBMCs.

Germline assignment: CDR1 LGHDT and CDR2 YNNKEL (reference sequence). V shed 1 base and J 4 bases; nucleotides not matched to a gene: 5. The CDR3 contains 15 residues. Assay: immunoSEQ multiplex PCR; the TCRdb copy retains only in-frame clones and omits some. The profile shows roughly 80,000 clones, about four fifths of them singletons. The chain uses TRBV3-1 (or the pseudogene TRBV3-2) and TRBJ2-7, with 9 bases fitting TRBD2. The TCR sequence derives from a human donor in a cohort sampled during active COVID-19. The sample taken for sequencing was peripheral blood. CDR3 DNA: TGTGCCAGCAGCCAAGCAGCGGGGGGAGGATACGAGCAGTACTTC. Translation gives CASSQAAGGGYEQYF.